The 24 T cell receptor beta chains reported below all come from one sample, sequenced in a study of T-cell reconstitution after alpha-beta-depleted transplantation in children. For TCRbeta, the library was prepared with unique molecular identifiers. TCRdb re-called the PCR reads with MiXCR, one entry per CDR3 protein. The sample consists of 200,000 to 300,000 distinct CDR3 sequences, more than 20% of them appearing once. The specimen comprised PBMCs, mostly from graft donor cells, sampled 360 days after TCRalphabeta/CD19-depleted stem cell transplant. These receptors were obtained from a female patient aged 2 to 10 who had a stem cell transplant for congenital amegakaryocytic thrombocytopenia, so the T cells may come from the graft donor.

As DNA, the CDR3 is TGTGCCAGCAGCCATGGACAGGGCGGGGGTTCTACGCAGTATTTT. This codes for CASSHGQGGGSTQYF. The chain has TRBV3-1 and TRBJ2-3, with D tentatively TRBD1 (8 bases). CDR3 length: 15 residues. V lost 3 bases to trimming and J lost 8 bases, with 18 bases between them. CDR1 and CDR2 (germline): LGHDT, YNNKEL (reference sequence).

The J gene is TRBJ2-3, the V gene TRBV5-1; D might be TRBD1 (6 bases). Germline CDR1 SGHRS, CDR2 YFSETQ. This CDR3 contains 16 residues. Trimming removed 4 bases at V and 2 bases at J, with 17 bases between. This CDR3 reads CASSTPGQGATDTQYF. As DNA, the CDR3 is TGCGCCAGCAGCACGCCGGGACAAGGGGCCACAGATACGCAGTATTTT.

This clonotype has ten or more counts. The chain couples TRBV3-1 to TRBJ2-7; D call uncertain. The V gene's germline CDR1 is LGHDT and CDR2 YNNKEL (reference sequence). Between the trimmed V and J ends, which lost 0 bases and 4 bases, there was a span of 10 bases. The CDR3 loop spans 14 amino acids. CDR3: CASSQEVPPYEQYF. The CDR3 DNA follows: TGTGCCAGCAGCCAAGAGGTCCCCCCTTACGAGCAGTACTTC.

This clonotype was counted a few times. The J gene is TRBJ2-1, the V gene TRBV5-4; 8 bases are a match to TRBD2. The CDR3 is made up of 16 amino acids. V shed 0 bases, J shed 4 bases, and the junction held 6 bases outside the gene matches. CDR1 and CDR2 (germline): SGHNT, YYREEE (reference sequence). The CDR3: CASSLGSGGVYNEQFF. CDR3 coding DNA: TGTGCCAGCAGCTTGGGCTCGGGGGGGGTTTACAATGAGCAGTTCTTC.

This clonotype was recorded a few times. Written as DNA, the CDR3 is TGTGCCAGCAGCTTAGAACCTTGGGGCACCAACGGGGAGCTGTTTTTT. Its translation is CASSLEPWGTNGELFF. V gene TRBV7-8 combines with J gene TRBJ2-2, with D tentatively TRBD1 (5 bases). The germline gives CDR1 SGHVS, CDR2 FQNEAQ. The CDR3 is 16 residues long. V lost 1 base and J 7 bases, leaving 16 bases between the germline ends.

This clonotype was detected many times. The genes are TRBV12-3 or TRBV12-4 and TRBJ2-7, with a possible D match to TRBD2 (6 bases). V gave up 6 bases and J gave up 5 bases, with 20 bases separating them. This CDR3 has 15 amino acids. The CDR3 protein is CASSHTSGPVDEQYF. For the CDR3, the DNA is TGTGCCAGCAGCCATACCAGCGGGCCGGTGGACGAGCAGTACTTC.

This clonotype was observed at least ten times. The chain couples TRBV29-1 to TRBJ2-1, with D perhaps TRBD2 (6 bases). CDR1 is SQVTM and CDR2 is ANQGSEA in the germline V gene. The V end was cut by 3 bases, the J end by 8 bases, with 17 bases between. The CDR3 contains 14 residues. CDR3 loop: CSVEWRGPSHEQFF. CDR3 sequence (DNA): TGCAGCGTTGAGTGGAGGGGTCCTTCGCATGAGCAGTTCTTC.

There are a few counts of this clonotype. The rearrangement joins TRBV9 to TRBJ2-7; 8 bases are shared with TRBD1. CDR3 length: 16 amino acids. Germline-derived CDR1 and CDR2 are SGDLS and YYNGEE. The V segment lost 2 bases and the J segment 0 bases; nucleotides outside the gene matches: 7. The CDR3 bases are TGTGCCAGCAGCGTGAGGGGGACAGGCAGCTCCTACGAGCAGTACTTC. Amino acids: CASSVRGTGSSYEQYF. Drawing the rest from reference TRBV9 and TRBJ2-7, the complete variable domain is DSGVTQTPKHLITATGQRVTLRCSPRSGDLSVYWYQQSLDQGLQFLIQYYNGEERAKGNILERFSAQQFPDLHSELNLSSLELGDSALYFCASSVRGTGSSYEQYFGPGTRLTVT.

With regard to this clonotype: One end of the junction varies from germline; a read error may be responsible. This chain links TRBV20-1 with TRBJ2-1; 12 bases are shared with TRBD2. CDR1 is DFQATT, CDR2 SNEGSKA, per germline (reference sequence). The CDR3 has 14 residues. The CDR3 loop is CSAPLAGGFNDQFF. The CDR3 DNA is TGCAGTGCACCACTAGCGGGGGGTTTTAATGATCAGTTCTTC.

The rearrangement uses TRBV11-2 and TRBJ2-3; 8 positions agree with TRBD2. There are 14 residues in the CDR3. Trimming took 5 bases from V and 4 from J; bases not matched to a gene: 5. Germline V gene data show CDR1 as SGHAT and CDR2 as FQNNGV. CDR3 nucleotide sequence: TGTGCCAGCAGCGGACTAGCTATCCCAGATACGCAGTATTTT. Its protein product is CASSGLAIPDTQYF.

With respect to this clonotype: This may be a read error: a much more frequent sequence differs by one nucleotide. J is TRBJ1-5 and V is TRBV7-2, with D unclear. The CDR3 runs 13 residues. Trimming removed 0 bases from V and 6 bases from J, with 6 bases in between. The germline V gene has CDR1 SGHTA and CDR2 FQGNSA. As DNA, the CDR3 is TGTGCCAGCAGCTTAGCATTGGGTCAGCCCCAGCATTTT. Its translation is CASSLALGQPQHF.

The chain carries TRBV13 and TRBJ2-7, with TRBD1 as a possible D gene (5 bases). Trimming removed 6 bases at V and 2 bases at J, with 17 bases between. The CDR3 sequence is 15 residues long. The germline CDR1 and CDR2 sequences are PRHDT and FYEKMQ (reference sequence). CDR3 in DNA: TGTGCCAGCAGTTCAACAGGCGATTGGGCCTACGAGCAGTACTTC. Its protein product is CASSSTGDWAYEQYF.

About this clonotype: Mismatch with germline at one junction end may stem from a read error. This sequence joins TRBV5-1 and TRBJ2-7; D remains ambiguous. The CDR3 covers 11 residues. CDR1 is SGHRS, CDR2 YFSETQ, per germline. CDR3 sequence: CASSLGYEHYF. The CDR3 region has the DNA TGCGCCAGCAGCTTGGGGTACGAGCATTACTTC.

This clonotype has just a few counts. The chain is built from TRBV9 and TRBJ2-7, with a possible D match to TRBD2 (5 bases). V was shortened by 2 bases and J by 0 bases, with 9 bases between the two germline ends. The germline V gene encodes CDR1 SGDLS and CDR2 YYNGEE. The CDR3 contains 14 residues. The CDR3 loop is CASSVWEFSYEQYF. The CDR3 nucleotides read TGTGCCAGCAGCGTTTGGGAGTTCTCCTACGAGCAGTACTTC.

This clonotype was counted between two and nine times. The CDR3 nucleotides read TGTGCCAGCAGTTTATATCTCGGGACAGGGTTGAAGATGAACACTGAAGCTTTCTTT. Encoded protein: CASSLYLGTGLKMNTEAFF. The chain combines TRBV28 with TRBJ1-1; 9 bases line up with TRBD1. Trimming cost V 1 base and J 0 bases; bases outside gene matches: 12. Germline CDR1 and CDR2: MDHEN and SYDVKM. There are 19 residues in the CDR3.

This clonotype appeared many times. The chain recombines TRBV4-1 with TRBJ2-1; the D is unclear. Trimming removed 1 base from V and 0 bases from J, with 10 bases in between. From germline, CDR1 is MGHRA and CDR2 YSYEKL. This CDR3 region has 16 residues. CDR3 residues: CASSQAQLNSYNEQFF. The CDR3 DNA reads as TGCGCCAGCAGCCAAGCACAGCTTAACTCCTACAATGAGCAGTTCTTC.

The chain recombines TRBV2 with TRBJ2-2; the D gene is possibly TRBD1 (6 bases). Germline loops: CDR1 SNHLY, CDR2 FYNNEI. The CDR3 spans 15 residues. Deletions cut 9 bases from V and 6 bases from J, with 20 bases between. The CDR3 sequence: CASRYRDKIAGELFF. CDR3 in DNA: TGTGCCAGTCGCTACCGGGACAAAATTGCCGGGGAGCTGTTTTTT.

For the CDR3, the DNA is TGTGCCAGCAGTTTAATGCGGCGTGAAAAACTGTTTTTT. It yields the protein CASSLMRREKLFF. V gene TRBV28 combines with J gene TRBJ1-4; no reliable D call. The CDR3 spans 13 residues. V was pared by 2 bases and J by 7 bases, with 8 bases between. Looked up from germline, CDR1 is MDHEN and CDR2 is SYDVKM.

This clonotype was observed a few times. V is TRBV12-3 or TRBV12-4 and J is TRBJ1-1; D not resolved. The CDR3 extends over 16 amino acids. V lost 6 bases to trimming and J lost 1 base, with 18 bases between them. The CDR3: CASRAGSPRGNTEAFF. As DNA, the CDR3 is TGTGCCAGCAGGGCGGGGAGTCCACGGGGGAACACTGAAGCTTTCTTT.

V usage is TRBV7-3 and J usage is TRBJ2-3, with 7 bases identical to TRBD2. The germline V gene has CDR1 SGHTA and CDR2 FQGTGA. J gave up 8 bases and V 2 bases, and 10 bases lay outside the gene matches. The CDR3 has 15 amino acids. The CDR3 nucleotides are TGTGCCAGCAGCTTACAACTCCGGGGGGAAGGTACGCAGTATTTT. Its translation is CASSLQLRGEGTQYF.

This clonotype has just a few counts. The chain has TRBV15 and TRBJ1-1; no firm D call. CDR3 length: 13 amino acids. Germline loops: CDR1 LNHNV, CDR2 YYDKDF (reference sequence). V lost 3 bases, J lost 13 bases, and 18 bases lay in between. The CDR3 sequence: CATSRWPVPRNFF. As DNA, the CDR3 is TGTGCCACCAGCAGGTGGCCGGTCCCTCGTAATTTCTTT.

This clonotype was counted between two and nine times. The rearrangement joins TRBV20-1 to TRBJ1-5; the D gene is possibly TRBD1 (6 bases). Trimming took off 4 bases at V and 8 bases at J, with 12 bases between the two ends. Germline V gene data show CDR1 as DFQATT and CDR2 as SNEGSKA (reference sequence). The CDR3 loop spans 12 amino acids. This chain's CDR3 is CSAITGREPQHF. CDR3 in DNA: TGCAGTGCTATAACAGGGCGCGAGCCCCAGCATTTT.

This chain connects TRBV7-9 to TRBJ1-2, with D maybe TRBD1 (5 bases). The CDR3 is made up of 13 amino acids. CDR1 is SEHNR, CDR2 FQNEAQ, per germline (reference sequence). Trimming removed 2 bases from V and 8 bases from J, with 12 bases in between. The chain's CDR3 is CASSLSGSYGYTF. CDR3 coding DNA: TGTGCCAGCAGCTTATCAGGGTCGTACGGCTACACCTTC.

V and J are TRBV28 and TRBJ1-1, with unresolved D. The germline V gene encodes CDR1 MDHEN and CDR2 SYDVKM. CDR3 length: 13 amino acids. V was pared by 10 bases and J by 4 bases, with 16 bases between. DNA for the CDR3: TGTGCCACCACACTACCGGTTGTCACTGAAGCTTTCTTT. Encoded protein: CATTLPVVTEAFF. Combining the CDR3 with reference TRBV28 and TRBJ1-1 gives the whole variable domain DVKVTQSSRYLVKRTGEKVFLECVQDMDHENMFWYRQDPGLGLRLIYFSYDVKMKEKGDIPEGYSVSREKKERFSLILESASTNQTSMYLCATTLPVVTEAFFGQGTRLTVV.